One T cell receptor (beta chain) is described in this entry. The sample holds one count of this clonotype. Its antigen target is currently unknown. Base-call qualities are not available, and no considerably larger clone is one nucleotide away. One read offers little support. The data originate from a study of blood T cells in healthy people across ages (dated by TCRdb to the mid-2010s). Context from the whole study: In model experiments, template switching captured about one uniquely barcoded TCR beta cDNA molecule for every two T cells. The study measured age-related changes in TCR beta repertoire diversity using deep sequencing normalized with unique cDNA molecular identifiers. The donors were divided into four age groups: young (average about 16 years), middle-aged (approximately 41), aged (approximately 62) and long-lived (around 80). To avoid experimental bias, donors of different ages were spread randomly across the sequencing lanes. Two additional independent replicas of 1 million unique cDNA reads from the same blood draw were analyzed for two donors (one aged 18 to 29 and one aged 80 or older).

CDR1 is given as KGHSH and CDR2 as LQKENI, both from the germline V gene. V is shortened by 6 bases, J by 1 base, and the region joining them spans 9 bases. The CDR3 runs 13 amino acids, cysteine and phenylalanine included. Of the read, only the CDR3 DNA is kept; its 39 bases are in frame from base 1. The investigation overall reported the following: Because the CMV infection status of the donors was unknown, age-related changes in expanded clonotypes may potentially have been confounded. A strong correlation was found between observed TCR beta diversity and the percentage of naive T cells measured by flow cytometry. Bulk unsorted PBMC profiling prevented conclusive comparison of naive and antigen-experienced compartments. As age increased, observed TCR beta diversity per million T cells dropped in a roughly linear way, and a significant reduction was already evident by age 40. Compared with the aged group, more naive CD4+ T cells, fewer expanded clones and increased TCR diversity were shown by the long-lived group, suggesting age selection. Estimates of total diversity based on one million sequenced T cells were regarded as lower bounds and as underestimates.

The library was built by means of 5' RACE. The reads were generated on an Illumina HiSeq 2500. A second about 7 to 11 cycle PCR used a sample-barcoded 5' primer and a J-beta primer mix. A template-switch 5' adaptor carrying 12 random nucleotides introduced a unique molecular identifier onto each TCR beta cDNA molecule. At least 2.5 million CDR3-containing paired-end reads were obtained from each sample. All of the RNA was converted into first-strand cDNA using the Mint cDNA synthesis kit, with a TRBC-specific oligonucleotide serving as the primer. After uracil-DNA glycosylase treatment, a first 18-cycle PCR used universal primers M1SS and BC2_uni_R on all cDNA. On the authors' methods: For normalization, 1 million high-quality reads were randomly selected from each sample, with every read carrying a distinct molecular identifier. Reads sharing molecular identifiers were discarded rather than binned into consensus sequences. CDR3 identification, clonotype clustering and error correction used MiTCR with a Q25 quality threshold and the strictest error-elimination algorithm. A nonparametric unseen species model using Euler transformation provided a lower-bound estimate of total TCR beta diversity. The public reads were reanalyzed by TCRdb: fastp trimming at Q25, MiXCR alignment, in-frame beta chains only. Identical CDR3 protein sequences are pooled into one entry, listed with their most common genes and DNA. In this record, the V and J calls reflect TCRdb's handling and not the investigators' own analysis. The sample records about 750,000 distinct CDR3 sequences, roughly 50% of which are singletons. About 38% of the sample rests with the top ten.

Systemically healthy Caucasian individuals from Russia, 35 to 50 in total and aged roughly 6 to 100 years, were included as donors. Around 9.7 milliliters of peripheral blood were collected from each donor into EDTA-treated Vacutainer tubes. Ficoll-Paque density-gradient centrifugation was used to isolate PBMCs, with at least 6 million per sample. Total RNA was extracted from PBMCs with Trizol reagent, with at least 5.5 micrograms obtained per sample. Naive CD45RAhigh/CD27high T cell percentages were measured by flow cytometry on a PBMC aliquot from every donor. The sample taken for sequencing was blood. The sequence came from a man of 80 years or more in good health. The sequence links TRBV18 to TRBJ1-2; TRBD1 is a possible D gene, resting on 5 matching bases. DNA sequence: TGTGCCAGCTCGACAGAGTTTAACTATGGCTACACCTTC. This codes for CASSTEFNYGYTF.